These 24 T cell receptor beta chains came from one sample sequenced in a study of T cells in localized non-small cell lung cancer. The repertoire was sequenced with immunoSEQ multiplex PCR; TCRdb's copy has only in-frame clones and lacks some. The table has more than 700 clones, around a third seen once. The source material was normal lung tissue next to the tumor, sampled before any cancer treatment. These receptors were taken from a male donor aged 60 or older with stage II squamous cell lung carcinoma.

The CDR3 region is CASSILVSLQGAGNTEAFF. The CDR3 DNA reads TGTGCCAGTAGTATTTTAGTGTCGTTGCAGGGGGCAGGGAACACTGAAGCTTTCTTT. The gene calls are TRBV19 and TRBJ1-1, with 8 bases aligning to TRBD1. V dropped 3 bases and J dropped 1; count of bases not matched to a gene: 16. This CDR3 has 19 residues. Looked up from germline, CDR1 is LNHDA and CDR2 is SQIVND (reference sequence). Full variable domain (outside the CDR3, taken from reference TRBV19 and TRBJ1-1): DGGITQSPKYLFRKEGQNVTLSCEQNLNHDAMYWYRQDPGQGLRLIYYSQIVNDFQKGDIAEGYSVSREKKESFPLTVTSAQKNPTAFYLCASSILVSLQGAGNTEAFFGQGTRLTVV.

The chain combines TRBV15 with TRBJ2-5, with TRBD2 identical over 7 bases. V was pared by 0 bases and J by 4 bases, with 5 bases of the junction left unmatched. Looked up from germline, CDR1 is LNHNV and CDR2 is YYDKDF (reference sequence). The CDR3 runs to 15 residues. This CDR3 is CATSRERGEVETQYF. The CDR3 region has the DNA TGTGCCACCAGCAGAGAACGGGGGGAGGTAGAGACCCAGTACTTC.

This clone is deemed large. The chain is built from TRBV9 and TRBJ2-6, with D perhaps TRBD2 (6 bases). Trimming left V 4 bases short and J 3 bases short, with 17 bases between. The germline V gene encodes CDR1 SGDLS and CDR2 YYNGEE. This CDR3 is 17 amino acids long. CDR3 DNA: TGTGCCAGCAGCCCGCCCGGGACTTCTTTTGGGGCCAACGTCCTGACTTTC. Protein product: CASSPPGTSFGANVLTF. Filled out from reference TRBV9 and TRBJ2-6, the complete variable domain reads DSGVTQTPKHLITATGQRVTLRCSPRSGDLSVYWYQQSLDQGLQFLIQYYNGEERAKGNILERFSAQQFPDLHSELNLSSLELGDSALYFCASSPPGTSFGANVLTFGAGSRLTVL.

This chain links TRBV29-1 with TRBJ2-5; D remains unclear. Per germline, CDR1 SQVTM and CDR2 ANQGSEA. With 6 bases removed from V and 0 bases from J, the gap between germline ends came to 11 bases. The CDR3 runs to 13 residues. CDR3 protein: CSVSDVYQETQYF. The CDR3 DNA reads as TGCAGCGTATCTGACGTGTACCAAGAGACCCAGTACTTC.

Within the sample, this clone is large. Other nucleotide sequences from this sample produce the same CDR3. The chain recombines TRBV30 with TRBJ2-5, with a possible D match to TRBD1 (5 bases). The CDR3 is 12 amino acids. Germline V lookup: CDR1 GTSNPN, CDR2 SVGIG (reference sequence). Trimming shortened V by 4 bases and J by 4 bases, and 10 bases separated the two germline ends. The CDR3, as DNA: TGTGCCTGGAAAGGGCAGGGAGAGACCCAGTACTTC. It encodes CAWKGQGETQYF.

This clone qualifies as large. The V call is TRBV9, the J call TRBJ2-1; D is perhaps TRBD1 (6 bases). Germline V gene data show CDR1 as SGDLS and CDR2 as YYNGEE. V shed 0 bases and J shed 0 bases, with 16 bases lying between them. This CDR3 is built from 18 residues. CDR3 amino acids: CASSVGRDTRGSYNEQFF. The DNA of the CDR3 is TGTGCCAGCAGCGTAGGCCGGGACACACGAGGCTCCTACAATGAGCAGTTCTTC.

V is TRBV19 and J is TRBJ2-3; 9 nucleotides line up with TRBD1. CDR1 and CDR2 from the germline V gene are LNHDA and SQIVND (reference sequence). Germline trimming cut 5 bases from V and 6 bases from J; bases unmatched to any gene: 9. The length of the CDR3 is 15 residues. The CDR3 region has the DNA TGTGCCAGTAGTTTTAACAGGGGGCTGGCGGATACGCAGTATTTT. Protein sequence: CASSFNRGLADTQYF. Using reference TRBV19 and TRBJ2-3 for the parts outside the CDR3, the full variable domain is DGGITQSPKYLFRKEGQNVTLSCEQNLNHDAMYWYRQDPGQGLRLIYYSQIVNDFQKGDIAEGYSVSREKKESFPLTVTSAQKNPTAFYLCASSFNRGLADTQYFGPGTRLTVL.

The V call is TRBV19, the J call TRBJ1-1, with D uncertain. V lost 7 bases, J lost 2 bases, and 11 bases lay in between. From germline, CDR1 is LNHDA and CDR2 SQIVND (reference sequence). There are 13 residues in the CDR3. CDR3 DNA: TGTGCCAGTACTGAGAGGTATAACACTGAAGCTTTCTTT. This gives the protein CASTERYNTEAFF.

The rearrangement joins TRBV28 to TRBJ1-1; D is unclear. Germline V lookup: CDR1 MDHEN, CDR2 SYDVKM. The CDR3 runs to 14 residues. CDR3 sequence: CAAESASMNTEAFF. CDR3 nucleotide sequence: TGTGCAGCAGAGTCGGCCTCCATGAACACTGAAGCTTTCTTT.

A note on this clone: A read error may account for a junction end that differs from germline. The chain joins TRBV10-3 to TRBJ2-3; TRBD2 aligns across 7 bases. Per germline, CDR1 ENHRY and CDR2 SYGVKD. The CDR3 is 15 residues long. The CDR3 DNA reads TGTGCCAGCAGTGAGGTCGCGGGGGGCACAGATACGCAGTATTTT. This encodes CASSEVAGGTDTQYF.

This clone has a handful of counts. The CDR3 DNA is TGTGCCAGCAGTGACCAACAGGGGGCGCGTCAGCCCCAGCATTTT. Encoded protein: CASSDQQGARQPQHF. J is TRBJ1-5 and V is TRBV6-8; 9 bases map to TRBD1. J was trimmed by 6 bases and V by 5 bases; bases with no gene match: 8. The CDR3 has 15 amino acids. Germline CDR1 MNHGY, CDR2 SAAAGT.

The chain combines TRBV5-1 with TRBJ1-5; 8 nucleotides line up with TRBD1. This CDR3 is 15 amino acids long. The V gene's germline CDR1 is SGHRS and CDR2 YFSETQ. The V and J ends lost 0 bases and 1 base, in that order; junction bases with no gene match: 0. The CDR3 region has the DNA TGCGCCAGCAGCTTGGGGACAGGGAGCAATCAGCCCCAGCATTTT. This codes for CASSLGTGSNQPQHF.

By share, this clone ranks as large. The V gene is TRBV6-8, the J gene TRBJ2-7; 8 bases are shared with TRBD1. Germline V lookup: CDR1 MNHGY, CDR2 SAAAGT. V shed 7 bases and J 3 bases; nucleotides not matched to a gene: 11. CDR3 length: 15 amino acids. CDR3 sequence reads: CASKRQGANGYEQYF. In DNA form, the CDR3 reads TGTGCCAGCAAACGCCAGGGGGCGAACGGCTACGAGCAGTACTTC.

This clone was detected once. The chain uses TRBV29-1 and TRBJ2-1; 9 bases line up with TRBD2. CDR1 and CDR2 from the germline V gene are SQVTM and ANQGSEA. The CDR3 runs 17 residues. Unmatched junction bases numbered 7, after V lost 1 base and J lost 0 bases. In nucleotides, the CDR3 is TGCAGCGTTGAAGTGCTAGCGGGACCAAGCTCCTACAATGAGCAGTTCTTC. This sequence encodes CSVEVLAGPSSYNEQFF.

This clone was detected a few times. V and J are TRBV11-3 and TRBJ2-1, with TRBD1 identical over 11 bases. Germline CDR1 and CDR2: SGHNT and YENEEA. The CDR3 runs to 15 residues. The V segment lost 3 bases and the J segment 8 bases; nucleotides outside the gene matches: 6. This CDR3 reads CASSFGQGASDEQFF. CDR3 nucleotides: TGTGCCAGCAGCTTCGGACAGGGGGCGTCCGATGAGCAGTTCTTC.

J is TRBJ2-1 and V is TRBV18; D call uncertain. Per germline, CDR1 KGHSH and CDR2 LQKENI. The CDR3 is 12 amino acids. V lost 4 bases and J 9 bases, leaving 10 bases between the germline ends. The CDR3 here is CASSLQSSEQFF. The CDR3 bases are TGTGCCAGCTCACTACAGAGTAGTGAGCAGTTCTTC.

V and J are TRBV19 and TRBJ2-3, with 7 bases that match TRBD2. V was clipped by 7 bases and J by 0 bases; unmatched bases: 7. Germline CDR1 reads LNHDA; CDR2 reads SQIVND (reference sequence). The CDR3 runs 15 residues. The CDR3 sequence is CASKPGTTSTDTQYF. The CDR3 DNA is TGTGCCAGTAAACCAGGGACTACTAGCACAGATACGCAGTATTTT.

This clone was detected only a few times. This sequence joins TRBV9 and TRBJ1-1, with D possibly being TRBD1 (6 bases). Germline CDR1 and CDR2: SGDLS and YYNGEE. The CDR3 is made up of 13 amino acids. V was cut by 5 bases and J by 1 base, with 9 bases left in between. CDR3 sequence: CASRQTGNTEAFF. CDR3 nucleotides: TGTGCCAGCAGGCAGACAGGGAACACTGAAGCTTTCTTT.

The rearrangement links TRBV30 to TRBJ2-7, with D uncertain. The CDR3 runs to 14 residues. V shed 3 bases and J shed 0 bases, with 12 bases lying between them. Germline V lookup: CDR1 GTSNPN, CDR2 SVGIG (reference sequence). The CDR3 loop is CAWSPLQFSYEQYF. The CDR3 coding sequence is TGTGCCTGGAGCCCACTTCAGTTCTCCTACGAGCAGTACTTC.

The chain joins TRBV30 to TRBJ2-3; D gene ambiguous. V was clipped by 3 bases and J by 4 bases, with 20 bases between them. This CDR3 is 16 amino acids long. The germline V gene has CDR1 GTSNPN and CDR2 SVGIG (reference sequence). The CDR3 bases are TGTGCCTGGAGCGCTTTCTGGCGTGGGCAATCAGATACGCAGTATTTT. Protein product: CAWSAFWRGQSDTQYF.

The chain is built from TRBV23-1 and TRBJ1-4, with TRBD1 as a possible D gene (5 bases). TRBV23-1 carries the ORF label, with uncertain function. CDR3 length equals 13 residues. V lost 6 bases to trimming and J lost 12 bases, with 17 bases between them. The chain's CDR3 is CASSHGSEGELFF. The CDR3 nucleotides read TGCGCCAGCAGCCATGGAAGCGAAGGGGAACTGTTTTTT.

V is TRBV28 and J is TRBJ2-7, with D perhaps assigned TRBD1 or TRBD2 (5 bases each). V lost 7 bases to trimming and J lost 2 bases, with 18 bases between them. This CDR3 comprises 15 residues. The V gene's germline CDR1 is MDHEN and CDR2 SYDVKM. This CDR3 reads CASTLSGAGAYEQYF. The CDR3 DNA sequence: TGTGCCAGCACCCTCTCCGGGGCTGGGGCCTACGAGCAGTACTTC.

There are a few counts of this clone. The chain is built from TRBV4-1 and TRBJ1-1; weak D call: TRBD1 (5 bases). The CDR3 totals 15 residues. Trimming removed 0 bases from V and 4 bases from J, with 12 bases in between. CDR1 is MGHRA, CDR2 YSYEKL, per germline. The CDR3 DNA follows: TGCGCCAGCAGCCAAGAACTAGGGGACGGCACTGAAGCTTTCTTT. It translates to CASSQELGDGTEAFF.

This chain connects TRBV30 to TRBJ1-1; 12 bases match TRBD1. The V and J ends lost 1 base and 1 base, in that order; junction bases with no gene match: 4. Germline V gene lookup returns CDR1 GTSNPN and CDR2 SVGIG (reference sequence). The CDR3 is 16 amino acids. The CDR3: CAWSGGDRGQNTEAFF. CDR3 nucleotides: TGTGCCTGGAGTGGAGGGGACAGGGGGCAGAACACTGAAGCTTTCTTT.